This is a list of T cell receptor beta chains from one sample in a study of cytomegalovirus exposure and HLA in healthy donors. TCRdb keeps only in-frame clones here, not all; method: immunoSEQ multiplex PCR. Of 150,000 to 180,000 clones detected, more than 70% appear once; the ten largest clones hold roughly 5.3%. The sample taken for sequencing was PBMCs. The receptors come from a woman aged 40 to 55 in good health and CMV-seropositive. Each CDR3 is given without its conserved first and last residue.

j_call v_call cdr3_aa
TRBJ2-3 TRBV4-2 ASSLEVYGLVPDTQY
TRBJ2-5 TRBV6-1 ASRPVGVYQETQY
TRBJ2-5 TRBV7-9 ASSPSSGREETQY
TRBJ2-5 TRBV29-1 SVVRRPGGKTQY
TRBJ2-6 TRBV5-4 ASSRGGLEGANVLT
TRBJ1-1 TRBV2 ASSLQGNTEAF
TRBJ2-2 TRBV2 ASSHWTGTGELF
TRBJ2-7 TRBV28 ASSSRTSGSYEQY
TRBJ2-1 TRBV6-4 ASSDGTDLNRASGRASYDNEQF
TRBJ1-3 TRBV29-1 SVVQRGDGNSGNTIY